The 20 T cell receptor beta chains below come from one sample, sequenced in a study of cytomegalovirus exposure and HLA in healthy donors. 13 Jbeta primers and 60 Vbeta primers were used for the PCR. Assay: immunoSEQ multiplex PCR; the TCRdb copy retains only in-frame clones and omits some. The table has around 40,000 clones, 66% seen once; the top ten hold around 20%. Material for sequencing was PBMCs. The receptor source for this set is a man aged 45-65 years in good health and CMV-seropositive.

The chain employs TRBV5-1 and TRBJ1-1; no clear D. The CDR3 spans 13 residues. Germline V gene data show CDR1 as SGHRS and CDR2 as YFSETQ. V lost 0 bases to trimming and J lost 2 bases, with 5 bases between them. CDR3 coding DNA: TGCGCCAGCAGCTTGGAACAAAACACTGAAGCTTTCTTT. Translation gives CASSLEQNTEAFF.

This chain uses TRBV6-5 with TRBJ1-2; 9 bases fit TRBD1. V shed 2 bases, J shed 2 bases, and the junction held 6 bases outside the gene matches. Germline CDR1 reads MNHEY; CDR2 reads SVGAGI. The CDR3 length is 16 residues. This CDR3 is CASSYGGTGSNYGYTF. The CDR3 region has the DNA TGTGCCAGCAGTTACGGGGGGACAGGGTCAAACTATGGCTACACCTTC.

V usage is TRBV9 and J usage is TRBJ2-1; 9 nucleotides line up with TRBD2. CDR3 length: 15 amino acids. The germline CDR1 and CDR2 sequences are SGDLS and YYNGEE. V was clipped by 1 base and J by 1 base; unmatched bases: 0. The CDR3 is CASSVLAGSYNEQFF. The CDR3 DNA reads TGTGCCAGCAGCGTACTAGCGGGGTCCTACAATGAGCAGTTCTTC.

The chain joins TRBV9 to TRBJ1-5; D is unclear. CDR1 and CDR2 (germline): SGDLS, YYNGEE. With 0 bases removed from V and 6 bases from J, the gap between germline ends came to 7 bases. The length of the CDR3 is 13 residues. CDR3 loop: CASSVDGGQPQHF. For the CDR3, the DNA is TGTGCCAGCAGCGTAGATGGAGGTCAGCCCCAGCATTTT.

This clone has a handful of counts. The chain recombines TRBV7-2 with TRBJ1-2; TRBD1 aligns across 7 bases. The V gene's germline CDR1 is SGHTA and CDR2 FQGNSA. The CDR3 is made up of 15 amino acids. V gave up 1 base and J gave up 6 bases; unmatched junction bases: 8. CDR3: CASSLEETGTNGYTF. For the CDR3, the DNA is TGTGCCAGCAGCTTAGAGGAGACAGGGACGAATGGCTACACCTTC.

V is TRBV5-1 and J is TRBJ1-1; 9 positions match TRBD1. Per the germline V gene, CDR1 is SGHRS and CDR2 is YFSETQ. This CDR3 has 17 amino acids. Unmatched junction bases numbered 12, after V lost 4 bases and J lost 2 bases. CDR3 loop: CASSPAPGTGRNTEAFF. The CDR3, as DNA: TGCGCCAGCAGCCCCGCTCCCGGGACAGGGAGAAACACTGAAGCTTTCTTT.

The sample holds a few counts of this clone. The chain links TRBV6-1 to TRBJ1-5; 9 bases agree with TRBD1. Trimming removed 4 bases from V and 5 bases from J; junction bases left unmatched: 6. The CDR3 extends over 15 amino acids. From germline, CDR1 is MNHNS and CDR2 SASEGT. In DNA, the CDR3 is TGTGCCAGCAGTGTCAGACAGGGGGACGATCAGCCCCAGCATTTT. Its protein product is CASSVRQGDDQPQHF.

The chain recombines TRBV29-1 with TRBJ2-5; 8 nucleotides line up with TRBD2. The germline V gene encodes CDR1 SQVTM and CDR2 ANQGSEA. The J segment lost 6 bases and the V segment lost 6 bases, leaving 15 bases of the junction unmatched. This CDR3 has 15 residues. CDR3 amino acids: CSVGALAGGGKTQYF. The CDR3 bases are TGCAGCGTGGGGGCTCTGGCGGGGGGTGGGAAGACCCAGTACTTC.

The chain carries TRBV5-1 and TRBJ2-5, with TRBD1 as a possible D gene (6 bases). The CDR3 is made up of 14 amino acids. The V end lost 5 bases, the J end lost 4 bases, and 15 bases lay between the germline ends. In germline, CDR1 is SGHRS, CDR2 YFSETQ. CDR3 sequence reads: CASRPTGPPETQYF. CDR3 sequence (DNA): TGCGCCAGCAGACCCACAGGGCCCCCAGAGACCCAGTACTTC.

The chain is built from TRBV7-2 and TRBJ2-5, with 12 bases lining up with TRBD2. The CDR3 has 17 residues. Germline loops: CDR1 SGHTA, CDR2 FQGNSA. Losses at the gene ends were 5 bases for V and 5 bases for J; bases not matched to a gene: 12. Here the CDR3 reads CASSVTSSGGAWETQYF. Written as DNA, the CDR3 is TGTGCCAGCAGCGTTACTTCTAGCGGGGGGGCCTGGGAGACCCAGTACTTC.

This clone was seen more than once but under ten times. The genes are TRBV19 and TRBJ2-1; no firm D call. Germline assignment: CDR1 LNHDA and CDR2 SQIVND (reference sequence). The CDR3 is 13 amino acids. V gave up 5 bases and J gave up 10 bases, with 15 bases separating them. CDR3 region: CASSARVVLEQFF. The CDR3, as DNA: TGTGCCAGTAGTGCCCGAGTGGTCCTCGAGCAGTTCTTC. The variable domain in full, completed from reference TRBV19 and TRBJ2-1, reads DGGITQSPKYLFRKEGQNVTLSCEQNLNHDAMYWYRQDPGQGLRLIYYSQIVNDFQKGDIAEGYSVSREKKESFPLTVTSAQKNPTAFYLCASSARVVLEQFFGPGTRLTVL.

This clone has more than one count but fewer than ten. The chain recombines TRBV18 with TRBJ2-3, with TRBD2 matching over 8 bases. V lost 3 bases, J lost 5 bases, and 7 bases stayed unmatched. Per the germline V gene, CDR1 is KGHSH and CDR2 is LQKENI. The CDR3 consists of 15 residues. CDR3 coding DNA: TGTGCCAGCTCACCCAACGGGAGGGGAGAAGATACGCAGTATTTT. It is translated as CASSPNGRGEDTQYF.

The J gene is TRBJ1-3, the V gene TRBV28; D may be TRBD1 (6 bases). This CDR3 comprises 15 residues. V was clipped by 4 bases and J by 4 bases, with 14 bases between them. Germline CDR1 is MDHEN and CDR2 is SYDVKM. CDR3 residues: CASSSITGKGNTIYF. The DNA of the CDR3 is TGTGCCAGCAGTTCCATAACAGGGAAGGGAAACACCATATATTTT.

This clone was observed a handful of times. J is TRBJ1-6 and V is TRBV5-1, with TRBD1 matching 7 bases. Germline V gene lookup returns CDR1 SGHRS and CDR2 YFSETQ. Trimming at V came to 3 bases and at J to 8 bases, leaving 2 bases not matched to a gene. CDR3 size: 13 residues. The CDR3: CASSWDSYSPLHF. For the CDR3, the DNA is TGCGCCAGCAGCTGGGACAGTTATTCACCCCTCCACTTT.

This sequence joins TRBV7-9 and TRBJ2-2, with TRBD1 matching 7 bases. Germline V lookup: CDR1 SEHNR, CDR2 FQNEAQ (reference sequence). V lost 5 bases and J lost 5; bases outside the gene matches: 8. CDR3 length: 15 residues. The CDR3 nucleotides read TGTGCCAGCAGCCCGACAGGGCGGTTTACCGGGGAGCTGTTTTTT. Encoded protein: CASSPTGRFTGELFF.

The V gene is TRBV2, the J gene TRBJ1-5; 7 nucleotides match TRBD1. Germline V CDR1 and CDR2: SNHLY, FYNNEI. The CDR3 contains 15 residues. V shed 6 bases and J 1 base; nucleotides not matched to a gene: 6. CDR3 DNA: TGTGCCAGCAGAGCCGACAGGGCCAGCAATCAGCCCCAGCATTTT. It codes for CASRADRASNQPQHF. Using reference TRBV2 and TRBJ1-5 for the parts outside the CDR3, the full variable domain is EPEVTQTPSHQVTQMGQEVILRCVPISNHLYFYWYRQILGQKVEFLVSFYNNEISEKSEIFDDQFSVERPDGSNFTLKIRSTKLEDSAMYFCASRADRASNQPQHFGDGTRLSIL.

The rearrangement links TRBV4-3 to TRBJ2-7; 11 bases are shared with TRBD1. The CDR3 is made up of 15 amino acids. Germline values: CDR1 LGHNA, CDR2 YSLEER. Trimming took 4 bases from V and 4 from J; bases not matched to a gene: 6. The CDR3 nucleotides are TGCGCCAGCAGCCCTCGGACAGGGGGCAAATACGAGCAGTACTTC. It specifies CASSPRTGGKYEQYF.

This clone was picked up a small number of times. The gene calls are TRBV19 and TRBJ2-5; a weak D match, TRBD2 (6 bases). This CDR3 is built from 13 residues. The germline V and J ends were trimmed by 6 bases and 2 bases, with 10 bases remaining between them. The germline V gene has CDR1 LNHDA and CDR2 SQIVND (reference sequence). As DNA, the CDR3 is TGTGCCAGTAGGGAGGGTAATCAAGAGACCCAGTACTTC. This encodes CASREGNQETQYF.

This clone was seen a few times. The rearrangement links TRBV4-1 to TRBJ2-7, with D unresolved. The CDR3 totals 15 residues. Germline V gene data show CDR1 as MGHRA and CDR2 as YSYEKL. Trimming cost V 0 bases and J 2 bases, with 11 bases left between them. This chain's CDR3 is CASSQDSGGTYEQYF. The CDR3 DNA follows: TGCGCCAGCAGCCAAGATAGTGGCGGAACCTACGAGCAGTACTTC.

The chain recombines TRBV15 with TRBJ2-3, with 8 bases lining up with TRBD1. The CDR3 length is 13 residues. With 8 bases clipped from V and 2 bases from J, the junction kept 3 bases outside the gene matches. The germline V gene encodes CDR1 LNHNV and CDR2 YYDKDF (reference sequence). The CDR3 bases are TGTGCCACCCGACAGGGGATCACAGATACGCAGTATTTT. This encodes CATRQGITDTQYF.